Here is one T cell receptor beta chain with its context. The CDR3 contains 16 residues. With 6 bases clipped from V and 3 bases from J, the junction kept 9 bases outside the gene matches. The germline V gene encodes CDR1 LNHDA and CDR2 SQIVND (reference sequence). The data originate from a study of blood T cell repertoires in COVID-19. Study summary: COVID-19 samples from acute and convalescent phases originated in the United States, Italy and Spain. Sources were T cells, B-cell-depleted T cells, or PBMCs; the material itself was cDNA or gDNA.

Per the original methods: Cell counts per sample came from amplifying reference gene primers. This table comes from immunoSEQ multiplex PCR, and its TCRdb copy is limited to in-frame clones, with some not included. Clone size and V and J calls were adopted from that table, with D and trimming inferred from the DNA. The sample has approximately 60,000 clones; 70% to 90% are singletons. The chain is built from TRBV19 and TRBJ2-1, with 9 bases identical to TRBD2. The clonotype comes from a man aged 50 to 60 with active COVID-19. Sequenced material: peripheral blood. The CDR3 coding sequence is TGTGCCAGTAGGGCCGGCGGGAGGGACTTCTACAATGAGCAGTTCTTC. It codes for CASRAGGRDFYNEQFF.